This T cell receptor beta chain came from a study of blood T cell repertoires in COVID-19 (TCRdb year 2020). About the study as a whole: The collaborator samples originated in the United States, Italy and Spain and spanned the acute and convalescent phases of COVID-19. The material from the prospective study consisted of cDNA or gDNA derived from T cells, B-cell-depleted T cells, or PBMCs. Subjects who had been exposed to COVID-19, were actively infected with it, or had recovered from it provided the deeply sampled blood TCRbeta repertoires that made up the dataset. The repertoires were released in a freely available public database meant as a resource for research on the immune response to SARS-CoV-2. The samples were drawn from the first 160 participants of the ongoing ImmuneRACE study and from 950 to 1,500 subjects provided by 6 global collaborators. A de-identified subject ID, COVID-19 status, age in years and sex were almost always included in the sample metadata. Where HLA class I and class II types were available, the types were taken from metadata supplied by the sample provider, not from assay-based typing.

TCRbeta CDR3 regions were amplified from genomic DNA using the immunoSEQ Assay, a bias-controlled multiplex PCR. The paper's processing steps were these. Nucleated cell counts per sample were estimated from amplification of reference gene primers within the assay. Sequence reads were collapsed and filtered to measure the absolute abundance of every unique TCRbeta CDR3 rearrangement. For each sample, productive Simpson clonality was calculated by taking the square root of Simpson's diversity index across productive rearrangements. The clones in this table, taken by TCRdb from immuneACCESS, are in-frame only. Not every clone is retained; where verified, under half of the shortfall comes from an unresolved V gene, and the cause of the rest is unknown. That table is the source of V, J and clone size, and D and trimming were worked out from the DNA. Here the sample has more than 150,000 clones; roughly 90% occur a single time. Approximately 6.7% of the sample is in the top ten clones.

The collaborating institutions used their own protocols to collect whole blood in K2EDTA tubes. Collaborator samples were shipped for TCRbeta analysis as frozen whole blood, isolated PBMCs, or DNA extracted from either sample type. As regards this clone: This receptor's antigen is unknown. No quality values exist for individual bases; no much larger clone is one base distant.

From a lookup of the germline V gene (reference sequence), CDR1 and CDR2 are LNHDA and SQIVND. From the cysteine through the phenylalanine, the CDR3 covers 14 amino acids. Only the CDR3 region is kept as DNA, spanning 42 bases read in frame from base 1. The germline ends are 14 bases apart after V is trimmed by 8 bases and J by 0 bases. What the research found in general, with its limitations: Clinical and demographic metadata were provided uncurated, with the amount varying by source and participant.

The sample comprised peripheral blood. This receptor chain uses TRBV19 and TRBJ2-7, with the D gene not clear enough to name. The TCR originated in a man between 35 and 55 years old with acute or convalescent COVID-19. The bases are TGTGCCAGTGCATTTCGGCACAGCTCCTACGAGCAGTACTTC. Its translation reads: CASAFRHSSYEQYF.